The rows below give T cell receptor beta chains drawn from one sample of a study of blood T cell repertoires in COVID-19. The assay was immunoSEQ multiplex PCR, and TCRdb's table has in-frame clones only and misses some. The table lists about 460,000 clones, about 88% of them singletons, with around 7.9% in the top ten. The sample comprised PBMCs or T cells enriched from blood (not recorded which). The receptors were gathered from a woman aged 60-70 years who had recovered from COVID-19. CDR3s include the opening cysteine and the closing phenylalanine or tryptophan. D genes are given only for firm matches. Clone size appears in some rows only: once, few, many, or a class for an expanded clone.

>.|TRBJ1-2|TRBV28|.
TGTGCCAGCATCGAAAGGGGCCCCCCTTCGGTTGATGGCTACACCTTC
CASIERGPPSVDGYTF
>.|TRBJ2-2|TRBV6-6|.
TGTGCCAGCAGTCACAGGGTGGGCGGGGAGCTGTTTTTT
CASSHRVGGELFF
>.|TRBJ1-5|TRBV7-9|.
TGTGCCAGCAGCTTCTCAGGCAATCAGCCCCAGCATTTT
CASSFSGNQPQHF
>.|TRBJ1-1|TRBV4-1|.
TGCGCCAGCAGCCCTGGGCAGTCCGAAGCTTTCTTT
CASSPGQSEAFF
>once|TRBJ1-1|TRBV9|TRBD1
TGTGCCAGCAGCGTACAGACAGGGACGAGGGTGAACACTGAAGCTTTCTTT
CASSVQTGTRVNTEAFF
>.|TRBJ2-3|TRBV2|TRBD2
TGTGCCAGCAGTCAACGACTAGCGGGGGGGGGAGCAGATACGCAGTATTTT
CASSQRLAGGGADTQYF
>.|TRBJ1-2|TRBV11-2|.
TGTGCCAGCACCTTGGGGGCGGGGGGCTCTAACTATGGCTACACCTTC
CASTLGAGGSNYGYTF
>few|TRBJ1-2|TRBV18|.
TGTGCCAGCTCACCACCGGCGGCGATAAACTATGGCTACACCTTC
CASSPPAAINYGYTF
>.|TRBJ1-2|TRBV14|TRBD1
TGTGCCAGCAGCCAATCTCGGACAGGGGGAAACTATGGCTACACCTTC
CASSQSRTGGNYGYTF
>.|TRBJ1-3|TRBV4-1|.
TGCGCCAGCAGCCAAGGACAGACTGGAAACACCATATATTTT
CASSQGQTGNTIYF
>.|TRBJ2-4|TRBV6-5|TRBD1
TGTGCCAGCAGTTACTCCTCAGGGGGATACATTCAGTACTTC
CASSYSSGGYIQYF
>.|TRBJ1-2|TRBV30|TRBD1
TGTGCCTGGAGTGTAAGACAGGGGTTAGTCTACACCTTC
CAWSVRQGLVYTF
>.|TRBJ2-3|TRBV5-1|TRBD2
TGCGCCAGCAGCCCCCATGGACTAGCGGGGGGCCCGGGCACAGATACGCAGTATTTT
CASSPHGLAGGPGTDTQYF
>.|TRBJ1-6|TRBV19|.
TGTGCCAGTAGTATCGGACTTGGTGGAAATTCACCCCTCCACTTT
CASSIGLGGNSPLHF
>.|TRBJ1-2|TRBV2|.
TGTGCCAGCAGTGAATGGCCGCTTACAGGAGGGGGCTACACCTTC
CASSEWPLTGGGYTF
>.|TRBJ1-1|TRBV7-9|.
TGTGCCTGGGGGCAGAGCAATAACACTGAAGCTTTCTTT
CAWGQSNNTEAFF
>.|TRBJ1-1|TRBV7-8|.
TGTGCCAGCAGCTTAGACCGCGGGGCTGAAGCTTTCTTT
CASSLDRGAEAFF
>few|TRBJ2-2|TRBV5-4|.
TGTGCCAGCAGCCAGAATCAGGGCGCGAACACCGGGGAGCTGTTTTTT
CASSQNQGANTGELFF
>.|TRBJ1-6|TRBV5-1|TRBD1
TGCGCCAGCAGCTTGGGGGGGACAGGGGCGAATTCACCCCTCCACTTT
CASSLGGTGANSPLHF
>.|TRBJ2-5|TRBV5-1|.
TGCGCCAGCAGCTACGACTTTCCGGAGACCCAGTACTTC
CASSYDFPETQYF
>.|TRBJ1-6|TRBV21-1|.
TGTGCCAGCAGCGGCCAGGGGTCGTGTAATTCACCCCTCCACTTT
CASSGQGSCNSPLHF
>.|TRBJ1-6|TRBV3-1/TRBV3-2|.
TGTGCCAGCAGCCAAAAAACCGGTGGTAATTCACCCCTCCACTTT
CASSQKTGGNSPLHF
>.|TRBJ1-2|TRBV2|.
TGTGCCAGCAGTCCCCGACAGGTACCCGGCTACACCTTC
CASSPRQVPGYTF
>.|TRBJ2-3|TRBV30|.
TGTGCCTGGAGTGTCCCAGGATGGTCTGCCACAGATACGCAGTATTTT
CAWSVPGWSATDTQYF
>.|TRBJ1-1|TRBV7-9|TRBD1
TGTGCCATACAGGGGGGGAAGAACACTGAAGCTTTCTTT
CAIQGGKNTEAFF
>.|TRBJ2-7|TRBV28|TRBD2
TGTGCCAGCAGCCGGGGGGGTGAGAGGTACGAGCAGTACTTC
CASSRGGERYEQYF
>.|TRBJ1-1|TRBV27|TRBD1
TGTGCCAGCAGTCCAGGGGGATACACTGAAGCTTTCTTT
CASSPGGYTEAFF
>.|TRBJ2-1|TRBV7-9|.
TGTGCCAGCAGCTTAGCGAGGAACAATGAGCAGTTCTTC
CASSLARNNEQFF
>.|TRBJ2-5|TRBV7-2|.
TGTGCCAGCAGCTTAGCGGGGGGGCTCGAGACCCAGTACTTC
CASSLAGGLETQYF
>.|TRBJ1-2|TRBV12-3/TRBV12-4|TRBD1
TGTGCCAGCACCCGGACAGGCCTCTATGGCTACACCTTC
CASTRTGLYGYTF
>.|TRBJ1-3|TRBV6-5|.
TGTGCCAGCCGGATACAGGGAAACACCATATATTTT
CASRIQGNTIYF
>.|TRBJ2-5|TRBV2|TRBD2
TGTGCCAGCACCCGGACTAGCGGGGTGGGCGAGACCCAGTACTTC
CASTRTSGVGETQYF
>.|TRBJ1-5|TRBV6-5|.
TGTGCCAGCAGCCGGGGGGGACCCTTGCAGCCCCAGCATTTT
CASSRGGPLQPQHF
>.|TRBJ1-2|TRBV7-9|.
TGTGCCAGCAGCGGCGAGGGACTGCTGAACTATGGCTACACCTTC
CASSGEGLLNYGYTF
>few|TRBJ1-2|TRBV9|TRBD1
TGTGCCAGCAGCGTAGGCCTGAGGGGGACAGACTATGGCTACACCTTC
CASSVGLRGTDYGYTF
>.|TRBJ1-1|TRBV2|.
TGTGCCAGCAGTGAATGGGGGCTTATGAACACTGAAGCTTTCTTT
CASSEWGLMNTEAFF
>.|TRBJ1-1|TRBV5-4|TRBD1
TGTGCCAGCAGCTTAGCACAGGGGGTCGGCACTGAAGCTTTCTTT
CASSLAQGVGTEAFF
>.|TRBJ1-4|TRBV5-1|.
TGCGCCAGCAGCCCAGCGGCGGGGACTAATGAAAAACTGTTTTTT
CASSPAAGTNEKLFF
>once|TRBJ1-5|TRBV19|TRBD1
TGTGCCAGTAGTATAGATGTTACAGGGGCCCGGCAGCCCCAGCATTTT
CASSIDVTGARQPQHF
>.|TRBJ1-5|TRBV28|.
TGTGCCAGCTTCCCCGGCAGGTGGCCGCCCAATCAGCCCCAGCATTTT
CASFPGRWPPNQPQHF
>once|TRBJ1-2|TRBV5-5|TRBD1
TGTGCCAGCAGCTTGGGACAGGGGAGGAACTACACCTTC
CASSLGQGRNYTF
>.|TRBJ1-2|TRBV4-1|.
TGCGCCAGCAGCCAAGATGGAAAAGGACAGATCTATGGCTACACCTTC
CASSQDGKGQIYGYTF
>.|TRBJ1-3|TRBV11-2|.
TGTGCCAGCAGCTTCCAGGGAAACACCATATATTTT
CASSFQGNTIYF
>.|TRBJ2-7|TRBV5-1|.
TGCGCCAGCAGCCCGCTCAGGGGATCAACCTACGAGCAGTACTTC
CASSPLRGSTYEQYF
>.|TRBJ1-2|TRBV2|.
TGTGCCAGCAGTGATAATGGTCCGGGAACAACTCGACTCTATGGCTACACCTTC
CASSDNGPGTTRLYGYTF
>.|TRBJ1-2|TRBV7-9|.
TGTGCCAGCAGCGCCATCTCCGGTGGGGCTTATGGCTACACCTTC
CASSAISGGAYGYTF
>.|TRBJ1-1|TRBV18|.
TGTGCCAGCTCACCTCCGGGTCAAGGGGGCACTGAAGCTTTCTTT
CASSPPGQGGTEAFF
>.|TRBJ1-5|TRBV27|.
TGTGCCAGCAGTTTATACGGGTTAAATCAGCCCCAGCATTTT
CASSLYGLNQPQHF
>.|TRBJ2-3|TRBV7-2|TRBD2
TGTGCCAGCAGCTGGACTAGCGGGGGGCCAGATACGCAGTATTTT
CASSWTSGGPDTQYF
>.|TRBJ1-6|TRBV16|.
TGTGCCAGCAGCTTACAGAGCTCCTATAATTCACCCCTCCACTTT
CASSLQSSYNSPLHF
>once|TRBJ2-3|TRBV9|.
TGTGCCAGCAGCGTAGAGGGAGTAACAGATACGCAGTATTTT
CASSVEGVTDTQYF
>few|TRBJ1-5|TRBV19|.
TGTGCCAGTAGTACTTCCAGGGAGGGCAATCAGCCCCAGCATTTT
CASSTSREGNQPQHF
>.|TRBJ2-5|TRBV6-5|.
TGTGCCAGCAGCCCCTCGGGACTCCTACAAATCTATCAGTACTTC
CASSPSGLLQIYQYF
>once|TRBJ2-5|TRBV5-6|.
TGTGCCAGCAGTTTCGACAGGCAAGAGACCCAGTACTTC
CASSFDRQETQYF
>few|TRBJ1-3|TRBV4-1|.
TGCGCCAGCAGCCAAGACAGGGTGTCGGGAAACACCATATATTTT
CASSQDRVSGNTIYF
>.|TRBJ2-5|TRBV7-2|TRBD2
TGTGCCAGCAGACCCCCGGGACTAGACCTTGAGACCCAGTACTTC
CASRPPGLDLETQYF
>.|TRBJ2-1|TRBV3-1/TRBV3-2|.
TGTGCCAGCAGCCAAGAGCCCCCACTAAGCGGACCCTACAATGAGCAGTTCTTC
CASSQEPPLSGPYNEQFF
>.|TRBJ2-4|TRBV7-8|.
TGTGCCAGCAGCTTGTCTGCGGGGGCCCTAAACATTCAGTACTTC
CASSLSAGALNIQYF